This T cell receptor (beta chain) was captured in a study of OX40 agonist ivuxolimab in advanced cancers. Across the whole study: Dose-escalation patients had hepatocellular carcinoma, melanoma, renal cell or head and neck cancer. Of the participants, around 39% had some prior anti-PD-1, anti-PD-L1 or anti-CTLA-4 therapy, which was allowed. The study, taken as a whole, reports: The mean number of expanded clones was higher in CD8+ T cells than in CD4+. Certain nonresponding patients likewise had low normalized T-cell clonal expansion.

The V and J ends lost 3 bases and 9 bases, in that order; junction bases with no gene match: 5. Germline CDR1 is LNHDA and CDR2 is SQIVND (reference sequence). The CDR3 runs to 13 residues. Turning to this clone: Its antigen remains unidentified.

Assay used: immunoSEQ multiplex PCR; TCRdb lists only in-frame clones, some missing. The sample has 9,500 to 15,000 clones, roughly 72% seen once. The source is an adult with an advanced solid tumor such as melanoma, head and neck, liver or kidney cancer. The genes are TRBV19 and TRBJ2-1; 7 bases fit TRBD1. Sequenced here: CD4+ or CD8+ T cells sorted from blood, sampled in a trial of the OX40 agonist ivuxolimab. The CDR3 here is CASSILTGTEQFF. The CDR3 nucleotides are TGTGCCAGTAGTATCTTGACAGGGACTGAGCAGTTCTTC.